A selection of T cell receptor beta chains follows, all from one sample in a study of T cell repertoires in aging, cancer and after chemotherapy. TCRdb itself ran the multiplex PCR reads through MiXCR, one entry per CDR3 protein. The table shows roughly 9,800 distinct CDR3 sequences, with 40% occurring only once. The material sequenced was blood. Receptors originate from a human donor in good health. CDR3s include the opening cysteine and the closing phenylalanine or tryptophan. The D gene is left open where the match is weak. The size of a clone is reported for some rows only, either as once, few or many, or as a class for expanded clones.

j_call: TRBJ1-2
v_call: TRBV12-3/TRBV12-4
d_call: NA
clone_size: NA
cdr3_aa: CASSPSDRKAYGYTF
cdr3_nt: TGTGCCAGCAGTCCCAGCGACAGGAAGGCCTATGGCTACACCTTC

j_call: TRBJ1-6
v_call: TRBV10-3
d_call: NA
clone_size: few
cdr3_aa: CAISGFTGSSPLHF
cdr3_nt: TGTGCCATCAGTGGGTTTACAGGGAGTTCACCCCTCCACTTT

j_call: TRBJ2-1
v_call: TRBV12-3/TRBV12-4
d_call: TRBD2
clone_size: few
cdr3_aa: CASRLSGARNNEQFF
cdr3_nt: TGTGCCAGCAGACTTAGCGGGGCCAGAAACAATGAGCAGTTCTTC

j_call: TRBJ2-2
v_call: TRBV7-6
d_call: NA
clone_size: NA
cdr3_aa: CASSLPTSVGVAAKRGSGELFF
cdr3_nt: TGTGCCAGCAGCTTACCGACAAGCGTGGGAGTTGCGGCTAAGCGCGGGTCCGGGGAGCTGTTTTTT

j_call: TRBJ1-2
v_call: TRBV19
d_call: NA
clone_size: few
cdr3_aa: CASSRNTPAAGYTF
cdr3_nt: TGTGCCAGTAGTAGGAACACCCCAGCAGCTGGCTACACCTTC

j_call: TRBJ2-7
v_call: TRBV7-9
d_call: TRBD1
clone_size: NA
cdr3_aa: CASSSTDRVGEQYF
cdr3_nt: TGTGCCAGCAGCTCAACGGACAGGGTCGGCGAGCAGTACTTC

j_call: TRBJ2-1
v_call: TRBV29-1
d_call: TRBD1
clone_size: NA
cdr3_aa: CSVEGLRTGVYNEQFF
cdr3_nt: TGCAGCGTTGAAGGTCTTCGGACAGGGGTCTACAATGAGCAGTTCTTC

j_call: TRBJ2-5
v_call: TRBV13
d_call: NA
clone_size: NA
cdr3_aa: CASSPRGRTQETQYF
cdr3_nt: TGTGCCAGCAGCCCCCGGGGGCGGACCCAAGAGACCCAGTACTTC

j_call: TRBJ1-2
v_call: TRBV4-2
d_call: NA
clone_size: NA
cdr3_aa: CASSQDTAYYGYTF
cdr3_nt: TGTGCCAGCAGCCAAGACACAGCTTACTATGGCTACACCTTC

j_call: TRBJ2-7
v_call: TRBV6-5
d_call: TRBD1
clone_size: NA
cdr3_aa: CASSYMAGGDYEQYF
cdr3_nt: TGTGCCAGCAGTTACATGGCAGGGGGTGACTACGAGCAGTACTTC

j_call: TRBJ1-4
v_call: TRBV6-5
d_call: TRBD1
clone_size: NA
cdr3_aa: CATRDSRNEKLFF
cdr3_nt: TGTGCCACACGGGACAGTCGTAATGAAAAACTGTTTTTT

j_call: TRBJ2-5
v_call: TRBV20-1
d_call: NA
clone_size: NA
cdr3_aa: CSARVARAGETQYF
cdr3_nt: TGCAGTGCTAGAGTAGCCCGGGCAGGAGAGACCCAGTACTTC

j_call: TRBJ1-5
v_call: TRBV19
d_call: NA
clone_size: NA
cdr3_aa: CASSTTRAGLLAQHF
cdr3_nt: TGTGCCAGTAGTACAACCCGGGCAGGGCTCTTGGCCCAGCATTTT

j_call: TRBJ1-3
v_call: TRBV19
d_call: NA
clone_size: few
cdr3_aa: CASSIDGGSGNTIYF
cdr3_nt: TGTGCCAGTAGTATAGATGGAGGGTCTGGAAACACCATATATTTT

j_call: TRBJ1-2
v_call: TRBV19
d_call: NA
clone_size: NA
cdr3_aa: CASRLSGNYGYTF
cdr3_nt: TGTGCCAGTAGGCTCTCAGGGAACTATGGCTACACCTTC

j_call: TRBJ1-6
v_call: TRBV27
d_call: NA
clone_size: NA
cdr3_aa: CASVLAVTGANLSPLHF
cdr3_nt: TGTGCCAGCGTCCTTGCGGTCACAGGCGCTAATCTCTCACCCCTCCACTTT

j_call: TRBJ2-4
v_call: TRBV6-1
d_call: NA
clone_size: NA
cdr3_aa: CASSEAILAKNIQYF
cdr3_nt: TGTGCCAGCAGTGAAGCCATACTAGCCAAAAACATTCAGTACTTC

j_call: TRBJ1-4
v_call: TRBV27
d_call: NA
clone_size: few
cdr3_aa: CASSTGPNEKLFF
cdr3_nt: TGTGCCAGCAGTACGGGACCAAATGAAAAACTGTTTTTT

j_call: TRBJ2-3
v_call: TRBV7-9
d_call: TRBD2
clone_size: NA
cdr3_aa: CASSAISGGSTDTQYF
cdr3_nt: TGTGCCAGCAGCGCTATATCGGGGGGGTCCACAGATACGCAGTATTTT

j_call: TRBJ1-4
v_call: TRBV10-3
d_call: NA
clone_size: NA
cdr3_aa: CAIRREAPNEKLFF
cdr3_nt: TGTGCCATCAGGAGGGAAGCCCCTAATGAAAAACTGTTTTTT

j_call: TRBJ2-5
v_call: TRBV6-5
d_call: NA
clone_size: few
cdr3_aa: CASSYSVLRNSMQETQYF
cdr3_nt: TGTGCCAGCAGTTACTCGGTTCTTCGCAACTCAATGCAAGAGACCCAGTACTTC

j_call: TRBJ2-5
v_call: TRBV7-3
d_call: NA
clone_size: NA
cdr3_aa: CASSFKGGETQYF
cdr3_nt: TGTGCCAGCAGCTTTAAGGGGGGGGAGACCCAGTACTTC

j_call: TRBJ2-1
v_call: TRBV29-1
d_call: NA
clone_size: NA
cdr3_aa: CSVVQLVQVHEQFF
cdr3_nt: TGCAGCGTTGTGCAGCTCGTGCAAGTGCATGAGCAGTTCTTC

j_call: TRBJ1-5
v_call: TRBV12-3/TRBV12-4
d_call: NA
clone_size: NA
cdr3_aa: CASRGDSNQPQHF
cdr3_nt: TGTGCCAGCCGGGGGGATAGCAATCAGCCCCAGCATTTT

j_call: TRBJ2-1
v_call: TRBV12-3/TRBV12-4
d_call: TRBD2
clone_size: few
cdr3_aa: CASLRGGSYNEQFF
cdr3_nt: TGTGCCAGCCTCCGCGGGGGTTCCTACAATGAGCAGTTCTTC

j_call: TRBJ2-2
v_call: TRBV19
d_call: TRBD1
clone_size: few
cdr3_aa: CASSTDRGATGELFF
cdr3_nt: TGTGCCAGTAGTACCGACAGGGGTGCCACCGGGGAGCTGTTTTTT

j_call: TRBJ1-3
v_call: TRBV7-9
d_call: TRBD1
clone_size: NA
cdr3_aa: CASSSRTGGVLGNTIYF
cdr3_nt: TGTGCCAGCAGCTCTCGGACAGGGGGCGTATTAGGGAACACCATATATTTT

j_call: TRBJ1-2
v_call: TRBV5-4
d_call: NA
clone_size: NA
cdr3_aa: CASSLASRHGYTF
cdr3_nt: TGTGCCAGCAGCTTGGCGAGCAGACATGGCTACACCTTC

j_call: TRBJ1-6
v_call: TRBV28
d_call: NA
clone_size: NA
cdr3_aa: CASSLLRTPYNSPLHF
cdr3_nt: TGTGCCAGCAGCCTTTTGAGGACACCTTATAATTCACCCCTCCACTTT

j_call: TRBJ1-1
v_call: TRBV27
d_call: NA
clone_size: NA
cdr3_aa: CASNTWRGAGQKNTEAFF
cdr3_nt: TGTGCCAGCAACACCTGGAGGGGAGCGGGACAAAAGAACACTGAAGCTTTCTTT

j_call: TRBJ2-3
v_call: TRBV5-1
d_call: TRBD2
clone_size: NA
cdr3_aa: CASSLGTSGGHDTQYF
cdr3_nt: TGCGCCAGCAGCTTGGGGACTAGCGGGGGGCACGATACGCAGTATTTT

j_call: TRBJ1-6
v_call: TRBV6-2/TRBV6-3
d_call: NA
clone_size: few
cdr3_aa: CASWGPEGALHF
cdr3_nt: TGTGCCAGCTGGGGCCCGGAAGGAGCCCTCCACTTT

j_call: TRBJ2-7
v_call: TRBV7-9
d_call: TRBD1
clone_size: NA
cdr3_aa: CASSPQGAYEQYF
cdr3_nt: TGTGCCAGCAGCCCACAGGGGGCCTACGAGCAGTACTTC

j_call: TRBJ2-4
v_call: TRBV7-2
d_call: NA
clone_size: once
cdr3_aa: CATSDSSGRGAKNIQYF
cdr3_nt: TGTGCCACCAGTGACTCGAGCGGGCGAGGGGCCAAAAACATTCAGTACTTC

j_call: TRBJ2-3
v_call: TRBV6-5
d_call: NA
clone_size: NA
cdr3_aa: CASILALLGTDTQYF
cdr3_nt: TGTGCCAGCATTCTAGCGCTTCTAGGCACAGATACGCAGTATTTT

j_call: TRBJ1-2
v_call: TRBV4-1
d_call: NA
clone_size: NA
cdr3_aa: CASSQDRNYGYTF
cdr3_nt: TGCGCCAGCAGCCAAGACAGGAACTATGGCTACACCTTC

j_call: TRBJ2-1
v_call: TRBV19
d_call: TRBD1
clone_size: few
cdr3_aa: CASSVGTGFFNEQFF
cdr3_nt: TGTGCCAGTAGTGTGGGGACAGGGTTTTTCAATGAGCAGTTCTTC

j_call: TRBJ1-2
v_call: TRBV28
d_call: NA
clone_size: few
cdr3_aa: CASRLGGTVTYGYTF
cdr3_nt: TGTGCCAGCAGGCTGGGAGGGACTGTTACCTATGGCTACACCTTC

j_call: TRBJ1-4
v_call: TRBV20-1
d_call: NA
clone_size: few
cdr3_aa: CSAHGRTNEKLFF
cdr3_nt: TGCAGTGCTCACGGACGGACTAATGAAAAACTGTTTTTT

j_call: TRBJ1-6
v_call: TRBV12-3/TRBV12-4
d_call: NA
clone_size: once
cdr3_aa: CASSLGRNNSPLHF
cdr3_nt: TGTGCCAGCAGTTTAGGGAGAAATAATTCACCCCTCCACTTT

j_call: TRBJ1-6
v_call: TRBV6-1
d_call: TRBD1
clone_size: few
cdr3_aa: CASSDRGHNSPLHF
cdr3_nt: TGTGCCAGCAGTGACAGGGGGCATAATTCACCCCTCCACTTT

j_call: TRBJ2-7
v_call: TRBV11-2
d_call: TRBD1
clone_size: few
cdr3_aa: CASSLTGAYYEQYF
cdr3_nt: TGTGCCAGCAGCTTAACAGGGGCCTACTACGAGCAGTACTTC

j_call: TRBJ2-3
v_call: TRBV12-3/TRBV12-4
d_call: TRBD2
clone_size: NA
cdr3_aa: CASSPGLAGATDTQYF
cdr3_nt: TGTGCCAGCAGTCCGGGACTAGCGGGGGCCACAGATACGCAGTATTTT

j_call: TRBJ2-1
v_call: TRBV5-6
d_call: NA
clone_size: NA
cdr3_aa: CASSQTVEQFF
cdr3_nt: TGTGCCAGCAGCCAGACAGTTGAGCAGTTCTTC

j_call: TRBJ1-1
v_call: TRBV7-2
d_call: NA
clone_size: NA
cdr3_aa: CASSYRAFF
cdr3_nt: TGTGCCAGCAGCTACAGGGCTTTCTTT

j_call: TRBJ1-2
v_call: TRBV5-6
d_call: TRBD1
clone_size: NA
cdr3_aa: CASSGQGAPYGYTF
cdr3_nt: TGTGCCAGCAGCGGACAGGGGGCCCCCTATGGCTACACCTTC

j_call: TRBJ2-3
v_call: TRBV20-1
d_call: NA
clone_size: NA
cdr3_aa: CSARGIGPHTDTQYF
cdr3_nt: TGCAGTGCTAGAGGTATCGGACCGCACACAGATACGCAGTATTTT

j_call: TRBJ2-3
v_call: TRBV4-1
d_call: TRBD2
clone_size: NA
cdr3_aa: CASSQGATGGAADTQYF
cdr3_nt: TGCGCCAGCAGCCAAGGGGCTACCGGGGGGGCCGCAGATACGCAGTATTTT

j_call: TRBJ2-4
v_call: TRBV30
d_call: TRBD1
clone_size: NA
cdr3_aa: CAWTPGGQGFSIQYF
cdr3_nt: TGTGCCTGGACCCCTGGGGGACAGGGGTTTAGCATTCAGTACTTC

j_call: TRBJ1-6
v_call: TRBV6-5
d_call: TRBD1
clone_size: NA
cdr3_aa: CASSRSTGLVSPLHF
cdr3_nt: TGTGCCAGCAGTCGCTCGACAGGGTTGGTTTCACCCCTCCACTTT

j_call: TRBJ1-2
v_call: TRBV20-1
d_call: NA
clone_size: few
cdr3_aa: CSASRGDYGYTF
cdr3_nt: TGCAGTGCTAGTCGGGGTGACTATGGCTACACCTTC

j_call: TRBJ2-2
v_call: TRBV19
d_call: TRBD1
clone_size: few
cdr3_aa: CASSISRTGVFVGELFF
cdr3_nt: TGTGCCAGTAGTATATCACGGACAGGGGTTTTTGTCGGGGAGCTGTTTTTT